This TCR beta chain derives from a study of OX40 agonist ivuxolimab in advanced cancers. Study information: Of mixed ages from roughly 23 to 80 and averaging roughly 64 years, the group was roughly 85% male. Having had anti-PD-1, anti-PD-L1 or anti-CTLA-4 therapy before was allowed, and over 35% had some.

Study findings and constraints: There were, on average, more expanded clones in CD8+ T cells than in CD4+.

Clones were sequenced by immunoSEQ multiplex PCR, and TCRdb holds only the in-frame ones, with some missing. The sample contains under 90,000 clones, approximately 87% of which appear only once. With regard to this clone: Its matching antigen is unknown.

The TCR sequence derives from an adult with an advanced solid tumor such as melanoma, head and neck, liver or kidney cancer. This specimen consisted of CD4+ or CD8+ T cells sorted from blood, obtained in a trial of the OX40 agonist ivuxolimab.

The CDR3 here is CASSPRQGRGETQYF. For the CDR3, the DNA is TGTGCCAGCAGCCCCCGACAGGGGAGGGGAGAGACCCAGTACTTC. The chain links TRBV5-4 to TRBJ2-5; D is possibly TRBD1 (8 bases). Per the germline V gene, CDR1 is SGHNT and CDR2 is YYREEE (reference sequence). This CDR3 spans 15 amino acids. V was trimmed by 4 bases and J by 4 bases, leaving 17 bases between them.